The 27 T cell receptor beta chains reported below all come from one sample, sequenced in a study of CXCR3-negative and CXCR3-positive naive CD8 T cells. Overall study findings and caveats: Greater hydrophobicity was found in TRB CDR3s of CXCR3-positive naive cells than of CXCR3-negative naive cells.

Each TRB cDNA library was prepared by 5' RACE (with UMI labels). TCRdb re-called the 5' RACE reads; every CDR3 protein appears as one record, without DNA. The repertoire table contains some 120,000 distinct CDR3 sequences. Antigens of these TCRs are unknown. The sequenced sample consisted of naive CXCR3+ CD8+ T cells from blood. The subset is: CD45RO-CCR7+CD27+CD95- naive CD8+ T cells expressing CXCR3 (TNR3+). The receptors originated from a human donor in good health. Some clones in this sample may be carry-over from other donors' samples.

This chain links TRBV7-9 with TRBJ1-5. The CDR3 spans 14 residues. Germline CDR1 and CDR2: SEHNR and FQNEAQ (reference sequence). This CDR3 reads CASSLGGRGQPQHF.

The CDR3 reads CASTPEGTSSYEQYF. The V and J genes are TRBV12-3 or TRBV12-4 and TRBJ2-7; the TCRdb call, TRBD1, lacks DNA for checking. There are 15 residues in the CDR3.

The chain employs TRBV28 and TRBJ2-1. This CDR3 has 13 residues. Per the germline V gene, CDR1 is MDHEN and CDR2 is SYDVKM. CDR3: CASSIGSYNEQFF.

This rearrangement joins TRBV23-1 to TRBJ1-2; the D gene TCRdb calls, TRBD1, cannot be checked with no DNA. TRBV23-1 is reported as an ORF; its role is uncertain. The CDR3 runs 14 residues. The CDR3 spells CASNTGQYNYGYTF.

V gene TRBV28 combines with J gene TRBJ2-1; absent DNA, TCRdb's TRBD1 call cannot be checked. This CDR3 has 17 amino acids. The germline CDR1 and CDR2 sequences are MDHEN and SYDVKM. The chain's CDR3 is CASSLIPPGQGHNEQFF.

This rearrangement joins TRBV11-3 to TRBJ2-3; TCRdb gives TRBD2 as the D gene, but with no DNA this cannot be confirmed. Germline V gene lookup returns CDR1 SGHNT and CDR2 YENEEA. The CDR3 is 15 amino acids. CDR3 sequence: CASSSPSGLTDTQYF.

The chain has TRBV29-1 and TRBJ1-2; lacking DNA, the TRBD1 call made by TCRdb goes unchecked. The CDR3 contains 12 residues. The germline CDR1 and CDR2 sequences are SQVTM and ANQGSEA. The CDR3 loop is CSGRESYYGYTF. Full variable domain (missing parts from reference TRBV29-1 and TRBJ1-2): SAVISQKPSRDICQRGTSLTIQCQVDSQVTMMFWYRQQPGQSLTLIATANQGSEATYESGFVIDKFPISRPNLTFSTLTVSNMSPEDSSIYLCSGRESYYGYTFGSGTRLTVV.

This chain's CDR3 is CASSIAGGGSYEQYF. The chain carries TRBV27 and TRBJ2-7. Germline V gives CDR1 MNHEY, CDR2 SMNVEV (reference sequence). The length of the CDR3 is 15 residues.

CDR3 sequence reads: CASSPTGTRDNPGTDTQYF. This chain uses TRBV13 with TRBJ2-3; TCRdb proposes TRBD1, but this gene call is untestable without DNA. The CDR3 length is 19 residues. Germline CDR1 and CDR2: PRHDT and FYEKMQ (reference sequence).

The rearrangement joins TRBV29-1 to TRBJ2-7; the TCRdb call, TRBD1, lacks DNA for checking. CDR3 length: 15 residues. Germline V gene data show CDR1 as SQVTM and CDR2 as ANQGSEA. The CDR3 loop reads CSVVSVGDRSYEQYF.

V usage is TRBV20-1 and J usage is TRBJ2-7; TCRdb reports TRBD2, a call that lacks DNA to check it against. In germline, CDR1 is DFQATT, CDR2 SNEGSKA (reference sequence). CDR3 length: 12 residues. This CDR3 reads CSARLGVNEQYF.

The rearrangement uses TRBV5-1 and TRBJ1-1; lacking DNA, the TRBD1 call made by TCRdb goes unchecked. The CDR3 runs 14 residues. Germline assignment: CDR1 SGHRS and CDR2 YFSETQ. CDR3 residues: CASSLGTVNTEAFF.

This rearrangement joins TRBV5-1 to TRBJ2-7; TCRdb's D call of TRBD1 is untestable without DNA. The CDR3 loop spans 14 amino acids. Germline V lookup: CDR1 SGHRS, CDR2 YFSETQ. This chain's CDR3 is CASSLVGRDYEQYF.

This chain connects TRBV5-1 to TRBJ2-7; with no DNA, the TCRdb D assignment of TRBD2 cannot be verified. This CDR3 spans 15 amino acids. The V gene's germline CDR1 is SGHRS and CDR2 YFSETQ. CDR3 protein: CASSLLAGGNYEQYF. Together with reference TRBV5-1 and TRBJ2-7, the CDR3 gives the full variable domain: KAGVTQTPRYLIKTRGQQVTLSCSPISGHRSVSWYQQTPGQGLQFLFEYFSETQRNKGNFPGRFSGRQFSNSRSEMNVSTLELGDSALYLCASSLLAGGNYEQYFGPGTRLTVT.

The chain joins TRBV5-1 to TRBJ2-1; lacking DNA, the TRBD1 call made by TCRdb goes unchecked. The germline CDR1 and CDR2 sequences are SGHRS and YFSETQ. The CDR3 consists of 15 residues. This CDR3 reads CASSFINRGDNEQFF.

The gene calls are TRBV19 and TRBJ2-3; no DNA is available, so the TRBD2 call from TCRdb remains unchecked. This CDR3 spans 18 amino acids. Germline CDR1 LNHDA, CDR2 SQIVND (reference sequence). This CDR3 reads CASSTSPGLAGASDTQYF.

The rearrangement uses TRBV2 and TRBJ2-1; no DNA is available, so the TRBD1 call from TCRdb remains unchecked. The CDR3 totals 19 residues. In germline, CDR1 is SNHLY, CDR2 FYNNEI. The CDR3 loop reads CASSERQGVDSSSYNEQFF.

The chain links TRBV7-9 to TRBJ1-5; the D call from TCRdb, TRBD1, cannot be confirmed without DNA. The length of the CDR3 is 14 residues. Germline V lookup: CDR1 SEHNR, CDR2 FQNEAQ (reference sequence). CDR3 protein: CASSQGGDLKPQHF.

V and J are TRBV5-1 and TRBJ2-7; TCRdb lists TRBD1, though no DNA is available to test this call. CDR1 and CDR2 from the germline V gene are SGHRS and YFSETQ. The CDR3 extends over 14 amino acids. The CDR3 here is CASSPGTASYEQYF. Filled out from reference TRBV5-1 and TRBJ2-7, the complete variable domain reads KAGVTQTPRYLIKTRGQQVTLSCSPISGHRSVSWYQQTPGQGLQFLFEYFSETQRNKGNFPGRFSGRQFSNSRSEMNVSTLELGDSALYLCASSPGTASYEQYFGPGTRLTVT.

V usage is TRBV7-9 and J usage is TRBJ2-7; there is no DNA to check the TCRdb D call of TRBD1. The CDR3 extends over 14 amino acids. CDR1 and CDR2 from the germline V gene are SEHNR and FQNEAQ (reference sequence). The chain's CDR3 is CASSSGAGSYEQYF.

This chain connects TRBV20-1 to TRBJ2-1; absent DNA, TCRdb's TRBD2 call cannot be checked. Germline CDR1 is DFQATT and CDR2 is SNEGSKA (reference sequence). This CDR3 is built from 17 residues. This CDR3 is CSARDGGLAGTYNEQFF.

The chain uses TRBV12-3 or TRBV12-4 and TRBJ1-1; lacking DNA, the TRBD1 call made by TCRdb goes unchecked. The CDR3 consists of 14 residues. Here the CDR3 reads CASSPGDLNTEAFF.

The rearrangement links TRBV7-6 to TRBJ2-3. Germline CDR1 reads SGHVS; CDR2 reads FNYEAQ. CDR3 length equals 14 residues. CDR3: CASSLVGSLDTQYF. Looking up the rest from reference TRBV7-6 and TRBJ2-3 gives the full variable domain: GAGVSQSPRYKVTKRGQDVALRCDPISGHVSLYWYRQALGQGPEFLTYFNYEAQQDKSGLPNDRFSAERPEGSISTLTIQRTEQRDSAMYRCASSLVGSLDTQYFGPGTRLTVL.

V gene TRBV29-1 combines with J gene TRBJ2-5; TCRdb outputs TRBD2, but without DNA this stays unchecked. CDR3 size: 18 residues. The germline gives CDR1 SQVTM, CDR2 ANQGSEA. The CDR3: CSVEGDPQPVSGQETQYF.

This chain uses TRBV28 with TRBJ2-1; TCRdb returns TRBD2, unconfirmable since there is no DNA. CDR3 size: 12 residues. Germline V CDR1 and CDR2: MDHEN, SYDVKM. This CDR3 reads CASGREVYEQFF.

The J gene is TRBJ2-7, the V gene TRBV7-9. This CDR3 has 16 residues. The germline CDR1 and CDR2 sequences are SEHNR and FQNEAQ (reference sequence). CDR3 sequence reads: CASSLVGLRPDYEQYF.

The chain joins TRBV29-1 to TRBJ1-2. This CDR3 region has 15 residues. CDR1 SQVTM and CDR2 ANQGSEA come from the germline V gene. CDR3 residues: CSVESSWGPNYGYTF.